This T cell receptor beta chain was sequenced for a study of human T cells and chemical hapten exposure. Points from the study as a whole: Patch test scores rose with PT1 expanded TCR counts, a positive correlation. Each of the donors had alopecia, so their immune responses may not resemble those of healthy people.

Note on this clonotype: As yet, its antigen is unknown.

Per the germline V gene, CDR1 is MNHEY and CDR2 is SVGEGT. The CDR3 has 15 amino acids. Trimming removed 7 bases from V and 4 bases from J; junction bases left unmatched: 6. MiXCR was run by TCRdb on the RACE reads, yielding one entry per CDR3 protein. The top ten hold approximately 9.6% of the sample, which has tens of thousands of distinct CDR3 sequences, 9.5% to 10% seen once. Stated time point: pre-sensitization, week 0. Treatment denoted: therapeutic diphenylcyclopropenone sensitization with weekly scalp DPC. Unfractionated whole blood yielded the extracted total RNA. This receptor was identified in a woman in her 30s with alopecia areata. Some clones in this sample may be carry-over from other donors' samples. The V call is TRBV6-2 or TRBV6-3, the J call TRBJ2-3; 12 nucleotides match TRBD1. The sequencing used whole blood, collected in connection with sensitization to the hapten diphenylcyclopropenone (DPC). CDR3 sequence reads: CASTQGDRGPDTQYF. The DNA for the CDR3 is TGTGCCAGCACCCAGGGGGACAGGGGGCCAGATACGCAGTATTTT.